These T cell receptor beta chains were read from a single sample in a study of blood T cell repertoires in COVID-19. The table came from immunoSEQ multiplex PCR; TCRdb's copy has only in-frame clones and leaves some out. Among about 150,000 clones listed, roughly nine tenths were seen once. Sequenced: peripheral blood. The origin of the receptors is a human donor in a cohort sampled during active COVID-19. The CDR3 runs from the conserved cysteine through the conserved F or W. The D gene is left open where the match is weak. Some rows mark clone size as missing; the rest say once, few, many or name a class of expanded clone.

j_call: TRBJ2-3
v_call: TRBV6-5
d_call: TRBD1
clone_size: few
cdr3_nt: TGTGCCAGCAGCTTGGGACAGGGGGGCTCGGATACGCAGTATTTT
cdr3_aa: CASSLGQGGSDTQYF

j_call: TRBJ2-7
v_call: TRBV5-8
d_call: NA
clone_size: few
cdr3_nt: TGTGCCAGCAGCTTGGTCCATTACGAGCAGTACTTC
cdr3_aa: CASSLVHYEQYF

j_call: TRBJ2-1
v_call: TRBV3-1/TRBV3-2
d_call: NA
clone_size: once
cdr3_nt: TGTGCCAGCAGCCACTTCCAGGTCTACAATGAGCAGTTCTTC
cdr3_aa: CASSHFQVYNEQFF

j_call: TRBJ1-4
v_call: TRBV3-1/TRBV3-2
d_call: TRBD1
clone_size: NA
cdr3_nt: TGTGCCAGCAGCCAAAAATGGGTCGTTCCGGGACAGAGCTTTCATGGGGAAACTAATGAAAAACTGTTTTTT
cdr3_aa: CASSQKWVVPGQSFHGETNEKLFF

j_call: TRBJ1-5
v_call: TRBV2
d_call: TRBD1
clone_size: NA
cdr3_nt: TGTGCCAGCAGTGCCCAGAAGGGGGCTCATCAGCCCCAGCATTTT
cdr3_aa: CASSAQKGAHQPQHF

j_call: TRBJ1-2
v_call: TRBV3-1/TRBV3-2
d_call: TRBD1
clone_size: once
cdr3_nt: TGTGCCAGCAGCCAAGAATGGGGGACAGGGATCGCGGATGGCTACACCTTC
cdr3_aa: CASSQEWGTGIADGYTF

j_call: TRBJ2-3
v_call: TRBV2
d_call: TRBD2
clone_size: NA
cdr3_nt: TGTGCCAGCAGTGATCTAGGACTAGCGGGGACCGCGGATACGCAGTATTTT
cdr3_aa: CASSDLGLAGTADTQYF

j_call: TRBJ1-6
v_call: TRBV25-1
d_call: TRBD1
clone_size: NA
cdr3_nt: TGTGCCAGCAGTGAAGGCGGCAGGGGGTCCTCACCCCTCCACTTT
cdr3_aa: CASSEGGRGSSPLHF

j_call: TRBJ1-2
v_call: TRBV5-1
d_call: NA
clone_size: NA
cdr3_nt: TGCGCCAGCAGCTTGGGATGGCGGAACTATGGCTACACCTTC
cdr3_aa: CASSLGWRNYGYTF

j_call: TRBJ2-7
v_call: TRBV12-3/TRBV12-4
d_call: NA
clone_size: NA
cdr3_nt: TGTGCCAGCAGCCTTTACAGGTCCTACGAGCAGTACTTC
cdr3_aa: CASSLYRSYEQYF

j_call: TRBJ1-1
v_call: TRBV6-6
d_call: NA
clone_size: NA
cdr3_nt: TGTGCCAGCAGTTACCGGAACACTGAAGCTTTCTTT
cdr3_aa: CASSYRNTEAFF

j_call: TRBJ2-5
v_call: TRBV13
d_call: TRBD2
clone_size: NA
cdr3_nt: TGTGCCAGCAGCTTAGGGGGACTAGGCCCGAAAGAGACCCAGTACTTC
cdr3_aa: CASSLGGLGPKETQYF

j_call: TRBJ2-3
v_call: TRBV15
d_call: TRBD2
clone_size: NA
cdr3_nt: TGTGCCACCAGCAGAGTAGCGGGGGGCTCAGATACGCAGTATTTT
cdr3_aa: CATSRVAGGSDTQYF

j_call: TRBJ2-1
v_call: TRBV10-3
d_call: TRBD1
clone_size: NA
cdr3_nt: TGTGCCATCAGTGAGTCATCGACAGGGTTCGGTAATGAGCAGTTCTTC
cdr3_aa: CAISESSTGFGNEQFF

j_call: TRBJ2-1
v_call: TRBV5-1
d_call: TRBD1
clone_size: once
cdr3_nt: TGCGCCAGCAGCGGGCCCGGGACAGGGGTTTACAATGAGCAGTTCTTC
cdr3_aa: CASSGPGTGVYNEQFF

j_call: TRBJ2-1
v_call: TRBV5-4
d_call: TRBD2
clone_size: NA
cdr3_nt: TGTGCCAGCAGCTCGGGACTAGCGGGGGGACAGCAGTTCTTC
cdr3_aa: CASSSGLAGGQQFF

j_call: TRBJ1-2
v_call: TRBV15
d_call: NA
clone_size: once
cdr3_nt: TGTGCCACCAGCAGGACAGTCCGATATGGCTACACCTTC
cdr3_aa: CATSRTVRYGYTF